This TCR beta chain was retrieved from a study of T cell responses to AZD1222 COVID-19 vaccine. Libraries were prepared by immunoSEQ multiplex PCR; TCRdb keeps only in-frame clonotypes and omits some of them. Altogether over 95,000 clones are present, roughly 86% being singletons, with the ten largest covering 15% to 20%. Germline V gives CDR1 MNHNS, CDR2 SASEGT. The CDR3 spans 15 residues. V was shortened by 3 bases and J by 3 bases, with 12 bases between the two germline ends. This specimen was peripheral blood, taken 28 days after the second AZD1222 dose. This receptor was obtained from an adult who received the AZD1222 COVID-19 vaccine. The chain couples TRBV6-1 to TRBJ2-4, with D maybe TRBD2 (5 bases). Here the CDR3 reads CASSDFRGNKNIQYF. DNA of the CDR3: TGTGCCAGCAGTGATTTTCGGGGTAACAAAAACATTCAGTACTTC.